This T cell receptor (beta chain) originates from a study of Ad26.COV2.S vaccination and SARS-CoV-2 variants. Background on the study: Recipients of Ad26.COV2.S got it intramuscularly, once or twice 56 days apart. Study-level points and caveats: Participants in the vaccine arm had higher spike-specific TCR breadth; placebo recipients had lower.

Produced via immunoSEQ multiplex PCR; TCRdb's table is partial and in-frame only. The data contain around 250,000 clones, around 87% of them seen just once; the ten biggest clones take up about 3.6%. Treatment noted: about 20 received Ad26.COV2.S at low or high dose, single or two shots; about 5 received placebo; per-sample allocation not given. Samples came from day 63 after the first vaccine or placebo injection. Boston hosted the donor, who was an adult aged 18-55 years. J was trimmed by 3 bases and V by 6 bases; bases with no gene match: 13. This CDR3 spans 16 amino acids. Germline-derived CDR1 and CDR2 are MNHEY and SVGEGT. As to this clone: What it binds is not known.

The sample in question was peripheral blood, obtained in a trial of Ad26.COV2.S vaccine versus placebo. The TCR was taken from a person between 18 and 59 years old who received the Ad26.COV2.S COVID-19 vaccine or a placebo. This sequence joins TRBV6-2 or TRBV6-3 and TRBJ2-7; 8 bases fit TRBD1. CDR3 region: CASRPHLDRVGYEQYF. The DNA for the CDR3 is TGTGCCAGCAGACCTCACCTGGACAGGGTCGGCTACGAGCAGTACTTC.